This TCR beta chain was retrieved from a study of shared clonotypes between healthy human individuals. Study overall: There were three CD4 naive, three CD4 memory, two CD8 naive and one CD8 memory plates per donor.

The CDR3 spans 13 residues. CDR1 and CDR2 from the germline V gene are GTSNPN and SVGIG (reference sequence). V was shortened by 1 base and J by 3 bases, with 7 bases between the two germline ends. Comments on this clone: The sample carries other DNA sequences with the same CDR3.

Some clones are missing from TCRdb's copy, which holds only in-frame ones; the method was immunoSEQ multiplex PCR. The repertoire holds 2 million or so clones, with about 95% as singletons. The chain combines TRBV30 with TRBJ1-5, with D uncertain. Specimen: naive CD4+ T cells sorted from blood. The subset is: CD45RA+ positively selected. This sequence was found in a man aged 18 to 30 in good health. DNA for the CDR3: TGTGCCTGGAGTGGGCAGATCAATCAGCCCCAGCATTTT. Protein product: CAWSGQINQPQHF.